The sequence of this TCR beta chain was determined in a study of shared clonotypes between healthy human individuals. About this clone: The sample carries other DNA sequences with the same CDR3.

Germline V gene lookup returns CDR1 SGHRS and CDR2 YFSETQ. V shed 3 bases, J shed 3 bases, and the junction held 5 bases outside the gene matches. This CDR3 region has 14 residues. Researchers divided each subset's genomic DNA evenly across several immunoSEQ plates. Assay: immunoSEQ multiplex PCR; the TCRdb copy retains only in-frame clones and omits some. Counted here are a few hundred thousand clones, around 90% occurring once; the ten biggest clones make up 15% to 20%. Specimen: memory CD8+ T cells sorted from blood. Regarding subset: CD45RO+ cells pooled with CCR7-negative TemRA cells. The genes are TRBV5-1 and TRBJ2-7; 8 bases map to TRBD1. The TCR sequence derives from a man younger than 30 in good health. The CDR3 DNA follows: TGCGCCAGCAGCTCGGGGACAGGATACTACGAGCAGTACTTC. Protein product: CASSSGTGYYEQYF.